The 29 T cell receptor beta chains given below trace back to one sample, sequenced in a study of cytomegalovirus exposure and HLA in healthy donors. Amplification used 60 Vbeta primers and 13 Jbeta primers. The protocol was immunoSEQ multiplex PCR, while the TCRdb copy is restricted to in-frame clones and leaves out a portion. The repertoire holds 300,000 or so clones, with 80% to 90% as singletons. Sequenced: PBMCs. These receptor sequences come from a woman aged 40 to 50 in good health and CMV-seropositive.

This chain uses TRBV7-9 with TRBJ2-7; a possible D gene is TRBD1 (5 bases). The CDR3 has 13 amino acids. V was clipped by 5 bases and J by 4 bases, with 12 bases between them. Germline V lookup: CDR1 SEHNR, CDR2 FQNEAQ (reference sequence). CDR3 sequence (DNA): TGTGCCAGCAGCCCCCGGACATCTTACGAGCAGTACTTC. This codes for CASSPRTSYEQYF.

The V and J genes are TRBV19 and TRBJ1-1, with D perhaps TRBD1 (5 bases). Between the trimmed V and J ends, which lost 2 bases and 11 bases, there was a span of 21 bases. From germline, CDR1 is LNHDA and CDR2 SQIVND (reference sequence). This CDR3 is 15 amino acids long. This chain's CDR3 is CASSISGGGELGAFF. For the CDR3, the DNA is TGTGCCAGTAGTATATCGGGCGGGGGGGAGCTTGGGGCTTTCTTT. The full variable domain, its missing parts supplied by reference TRBV19 and TRBJ1-1, is DGGITQSPKYLFRKEGQNVTLSCEQNLNHDAMYWYRQDPGQGLRLIYYSQIVNDFQKGDIAEGYSVSREKKESFPLTVTSAQKNPTAFYLCASSISGGGELGAFFGQGTRLTVV.

V gene TRBV6-6 combines with J gene TRBJ2-3; 9 bases are a match to TRBD2. Germline V gene lookup returns CDR1 MNHNY and CDR2 SVGAGI (reference sequence). Trimming took 6 bases from V and 5 from J; bases not matched to a gene: 6. The CDR3 has 14 residues. CDR3 coding DNA: TGTGCCAGCAGATCTAGCGGGAAATTAGATACGCAGTATTTT. Protein sequence: CASRSSGKLDTQYF.

This chain connects TRBV7-3 to TRBJ1-2; no clear D. Trimming cost V 8 bases and J 6 bases, with 16 bases left between them. The CDR3 has 13 residues. From germline, CDR1 is SGHTA and CDR2 FQGTGA. The CDR3 nucleotides read TGTGCCAGCTCCCCGTCGGGGAACGATGGCTACACCTTC. Protein product: CASSPSGNDGYTF.

The genes are TRBV7-2 and TRBJ2-3; TRBD2 agrees at 8 bases. J gave up 1 base and V 3 bases, and 0 bases lay outside the gene matches. The CDR3 has 14 residues. Germline loops: CDR1 SGHTA, CDR2 FQGNSA. CDR3 in amino acids: CASSFSGGTDTQYF. CDR3 bases: TGTGCCAGCAGCTTTAGCGGGGGCACAGATACGCAGTATTTT.

The chain joins TRBV19 to TRBJ2-5; a weak D match, TRBD2 (5 bases). The J call may be mistaken, given a closer DNA end match to TRBJ2-7. CDR1 and CDR2 (germline): LNHDA, SQIVND (reference sequence). CDR3 length equals 14 residues. CDR3 in amino acids: CASSFSEEIYEQYF. In nucleotides, the CDR3 is TGTGCCAGTAGTTTTAGCGAAGAGATCTACGAGCAGTACTTC.

V is TRBV28 and J is TRBJ1-5; 8 bases fit TRBD1. The CDR3 totals 15 residues. The V segment lost 5 bases and the J segment 7 bases; nucleotides outside the gene matches: 10. Germline V CDR1 and CDR2: MDHEN, SYDVKM. DNA for the CDR3: TGTGCCAGCAGTCGAATTCAGGGGGCGGGGCAGCCCCAGCATTTT. Protein: CASSRIQGAGQPQHF.

This clone was counted only a few times. CDR3 coding DNA: TGTGCCAGCAGCCAAGATCGGGGACAGGGGGCTGAAAAACTGTTTTTT. Translation gives CASSQDRGQGAEKLFF. The chain couples TRBV11-3 to TRBJ1-4; 12 nucleotides line up with TRBD1. The V and J ends lost 5 bases and 7 bases, in that order; junction bases with no gene match: 8. This CDR3 spans 16 amino acids. Germline-derived CDR1 and CDR2 are SGHNT and YENEEA. Together with reference TRBV11-3 and TRBJ1-4, the CDR3 gives the full variable domain: EAGVVQSPRYKIIEKKQPVAFWCNPISGHNTLYWYLQNLGQGPELLIRYENEEAVDDSQLPKDRFSAERLKGVDSTLKIQPAELGDSAVYLCASSQDRGQGAEKLFFGSGTQLSVL.

V and J are TRBV5-1 and TRBJ2-7, with D maybe TRBD2 (5 bases). Trimming pared 6 bases from V and 0 bases from J, leaving 10 bases between. This CDR3 has 13 amino acids. CDR1 and CDR2 from the germline V gene are SGHRS and YFSETQ. The CDR3 DNA sequence: TGCGCCAGCAAGACGGGGAGCTCCTACGAGCAGTACTTC. It translates to CASKTGSSYEQYF. Combining the CDR3 with reference TRBV5-1 and TRBJ2-7 gives the whole variable domain KAGVTQTPRYLIKTRGQQVTLSCSPISGHRSVSWYQQTPGQGLQFLFEYFSETQRNKGNFPGRFSGRQFSNSRSEMNVSTLELGDSALYLCASKTGSSYEQYFGPGTRLTVT.

This clone was seen a single time. V gene TRBV4-1 combines with J gene TRBJ2-1, with 11 bases aligning to TRBD2. The CDR3 extends over 13 amino acids. From germline, CDR1 is MGHRA and CDR2 YSYEKL. Trimming at V came to 3 bases and at J to 8 bases, leaving 0 bases not matched to a gene. The CDR3 DNA is TGCGCCAGCAGCCAGGGACTAGCGGATGAGCAGTTCTTC. Translation gives CASSQGLADEQFF.

The V gene is TRBV19, the J gene TRBJ1-2; no reliable D call. The V end was cut by 5 bases, the J end by 0 bases, with 7 bases between. The CDR3 length is 13 residues. Germline CDR1 LNHDA, CDR2 SQIVND (reference sequence). CDR3 DNA sequence: TGTGCCAGTAGTCTAAATACTAACTATGGCTACACCTTC. It yields the protein CASSLNTNYGYTF.

Worth noting for this clone: The sample holds other DNA sequences that translate to the same CDR3. V is TRBV9 and J is TRBJ1-6; TRBD1 is a possible D gene (5 bases). V was trimmed by 3 bases and J by 7 bases, leaving 14 bases between them. CDR1 and CDR2 (germline): SGDLS, YYNGEE. The CDR3 length is 15 residues. This CDR3 is CASSAQGASNSPLHF. CDR3 nucleotides: TGTGCCAGCAGCGCTCAAGGGGCTTCGAATTCACCCCTCCACTTT.

This chain uses TRBV29-1 with TRBJ2-1; the match to TRBD1 covers 12 bases. The junction had 6 bases not matched to a gene; V was cut back by 2 bases and J by 4 bases. In germline, CDR1 is SQVTM, CDR2 ANQGSEA. The CDR3 is 16 residues long. The CDR3 coding sequence is TGCAGCGTTGAAAAGGGACAGGGGGCGCATTACAATGAGCAGTTCTTC. This encodes CSVEKGQGAHYNEQFF.

This clone was counted only a few times. This chain uses TRBV7-9 with TRBJ2-7; TRBD1 agrees at 8 bases. Per germline, CDR1 SEHNR and CDR2 FQNEAQ (reference sequence). This CDR3 region has 16 residues. J gave up 6 bases and V 5 bases, and 15 bases lay outside the gene matches. CDR3 loop: CASSQGSGTGISEQYF. CDR3 nucleotides: TGTGCCAGCAGCCAAGGGTCTGGGACAGGTATTTCCGAGCAGTACTTC.

The chain has TRBV27 and TRBJ1-2; possibly TRBD1 for D (6 bases). The germline V gene encodes CDR1 MNHEY and CDR2 SMNVEV (reference sequence). The CDR3 is made up of 14 amino acids. Trimming shortened V by 3 bases and J by 4 bases, and 12 bases separated the two germline ends. The DNA for the CDR3 is TGTGCCAGCAGTTTGAACAGGGATGGCTATGGCTACACCTTC. Translated: CASSLNRDGYGYTF.

The chain carries TRBV19 and TRBJ2-1; a weak D match, TRBD1 (8 bases). The V end lost 6 bases, the J end lost 13 bases, and 22 bases lay between the germline ends. CDR1 and CDR2 from the germline V gene are LNHDA and SQIVND (reference sequence). This CDR3 region has 14 residues. The CDR3 nucleotides read TGTGCCAGTAGGGAAACAGGGGGGGTTTTGGAACAGTTCTTC. It specifies CASRETGGVLEQFF. The full variable domain, its missing parts supplied by reference TRBV19 and TRBJ2-1, is DGGITQSPKYLFRKEGQNVTLSCEQNLNHDAMYWYRQDPGQGLRLIYYSQIVNDFQKGDIAEGYSVSREKKESFPLTVTSAQKNPTAFYLCASRETGGVLEQFFGPGTRLTVL.

The V call is TRBV11-1, the J call TRBJ2-5; 11 bases match TRBD1. Trimming at V came to 1 base and at J to 9 bases, leaving 7 bases not matched to a gene. The CDR3 runs 15 residues. Germline V gene data show CDR1 as SGHAT and CDR2 as FQDESV (reference sequence). The CDR3 DNA is TGTGCCAGCAGCTTAGGGACAGGGGGCTTTTCGGCCCAGTACTTC. It yields the protein CASSLGTGGFSAQYF. Variable domain in full (rest from reference TRBV11-1 and TRBJ2-5): EAEVAQSPRYKITEKSQAVAFWCDPISGHATLYWYRQILGQGPELLVQFQDESVVDDSQLPKDRFSAERLKGVDSTLKIQPAELGDSAMYLCASSLGTGGFSAQYFGPGTRLLVL.

CDR3 in DNA: TGTGCCAGCAGTTCAGGAGGGTATTCTGGAAACACCATATATTTT. Protein product: CASSSGGYSGNTIYF. The V call is TRBV28, the J call TRBJ1-3; D is unclear. V was shortened by 4 bases and J by 1 base, with 11 bases between the two germline ends. In germline, CDR1 is MDHEN, CDR2 SYDVKM. The CDR3 is 15 amino acids.

J is TRBJ2-1 and V is TRBV11-3, with 13 bases lining up with TRBD2. V was clipped by 4 bases and J by 1 base; unmatched bases: 4. The length of the CDR3 is 17 residues. The V gene's germline CDR1 is SGHNT and CDR2 YENEEA. The CDR3 sequence: CASSSGLAGASYNEQFF. Here the CDR3 DNA reads TGTGCCAGCAGCTCAGGACTAGCGGGAGCTTCCTACAATGAGCAGTTCTTC.

The chain combines TRBV4-2 with TRBJ2-7; 9 bases fit TRBD2. The germline gives CDR1 LGHNA, CDR2 YNFKEQ. With 0 bases clipped from V and 2 bases from J, the junction kept 11 bases outside the gene matches. The CDR3 length is 18 residues. CDR3 sequence (DNA): TGTGCCAGCAGCCAAGAAGTCCCGAGACTAGCGGTCCCCTACGAGCAGTACTTC. This encodes CASSQEVPRLAVPYEQYF.

The gene calls are TRBV19 and TRBJ2-5, with a weak D call TRBD1 (6 bases). The ends were cut back, 5 bases at V and 4 bases at J, with 17 bases in the middle. The CDR3 extends over 15 amino acids. Germline values: CDR1 LNHDA, CDR2 SQIVND (reference sequence). The CDR3 coding sequence is TGTGCCAGTAGTTGGGCAGGGGAAAGTACAGAGACCCAGTACTTC. Its protein is CASSWAGESTETQYF. Variable domain in full (rest from reference TRBV19 and TRBJ2-5): DGGITQSPKYLFRKEGQNVTLSCEQNLNHDAMYWYRQDPGQGLRLIYYSQIVNDFQKGDIAEGYSVSREKKESFPLTVTSAQKNPTAFYLCASSWAGESTETQYFGPGTRLLVL.

V usage is TRBV4-3 and J usage is TRBJ2-1, with 8 bases lining up with TRBD2. This CDR3 is built from 17 residues. The germline V gene has CDR1 LGHNA and CDR2 YSLEER. The trim removed 0 bases at V and 10 bases at J, leaving 14 bases unmatched. The chain's CDR3 is CASSQEKISGISHEQFF. CDR3 sequence (DNA): TGCGCCAGCAGCCAAGAAAAAATTAGCGGGATTTCTCACGAGCAGTTCTTC.

The chain uses TRBV28 and TRBJ2-2, with 7 nucleotides matching TRBD2. Germline V gives CDR1 MDHEN, CDR2 SYDVKM. The CDR3 runs 18 residues. V shed 3 bases and J 0 bases; nucleotides not matched to a gene: 10. In nucleotides, the CDR3 is TGTGCCAGCAGTTTCACAACGTCTAGCGGAACGAACACCGGGGAGCTGTTTTTT. It codes for CASSFTTSSGTNTGELFF. The full variable domain, rest sourced from reference TRBV28 and TRBJ2-2, is DVKVTQSSRYLVKRTGEKVFLECVQDMDHENMFWYRQDPGLGLRLIYFSYDVKMKEKGDIPEGYSVSREKKERFSLILESASTNQTSMYLCASSFTTSSGTNTGELFFGEGSRLTVL.

The CDR3 loop reads CAWSDSDIQYF. The CDR3 bases are TGTGCCTGGAGCGACAGCGACATTCAGTACTTC. The gene calls are TRBV30 and TRBJ2-4; tentative D call: TRBD1 (5 bases). CDR1 GTSNPN and CDR2 SVGIG come from the germline V gene (reference sequence). The ends were cut back, 3 bases at V and 8 bases at J, with 8 bases in the middle. The CDR3 covers 11 residues.

This clone was recorded a few times. The V gene is TRBV5-1, the J gene TRBJ2-3; TRBD2 aligns across 12 bases. There are 15 residues in the CDR3. Germline CDR1 SGHRS, CDR2 YFSETQ. With 4 bases clipped from V and 4 bases from J, the junction kept 4 bases outside the gene matches. The CDR3 nucleotides are TGCGCCAGCAGCCAGACTAGCGGGAGCCCAGATACGCAGTATTTT. Amino acids: CASSQTSGSPDTQYF.

The rearrangement uses TRBV10-1 and TRBJ1-4; D perhaps matches TRBD1 (6 bases). The CDR3 sequence is 16 residues long. Germline CDR1 reads WNHNN; CDR2 reads SYGVQD (reference sequence). V shed 5 bases and J shed 0 bases, with 13 bases lying between them. The CDR3 loop is CASSPNDRPTNEKLFF. DNA of the CDR3: TGCGCCAGCAGTCCCAATGACAGGCCAACTAATGAAAAACTGTTTTTT.

This CDR3 is CASRLNSPANEQFF. The CDR3 DNA is TGTGCCAGCAGACTTAATTCACCTGCCAATGAGCAGTTCTTC. The chain combines TRBV27 with TRBJ2-1, with no clear D. There are 14 residues in the CDR3. Germline V CDR1 and CDR2: MNHEY, SMNVEV (reference sequence). Trimming removed 6 bases from V and 6 bases from J, with 15 bases in between.

The V call is TRBV11-2, the J call TRBJ2-7; TRBD2 matches 9 bases. V lost 5 bases to trimming and J lost 6 bases; unmatched junction nucleotides: 5. There are 13 residues in the CDR3. The germline V gene encodes CDR1 SGHAT and CDR2 FQNNGV. CDR3: CASSRGLAREQYF. The CDR3 DNA sequence: TGTGCCAGCAGCCGGGGACTAGCTCGCGAGCAGTACTTC.

The chain recombines TRBV19 with TRBJ2-7, with unresolved D. Trimming pared 9 bases from V and 3 bases from J, leaving 12 bases between. Germline loops: CDR1 LNHDA, CDR2 SQIVND (reference sequence). This CDR3 is 12 amino acids long. The CDR3 loop reads CASRSDFYEQYF. CDR3 nucleotide sequence: TGTGCCAGCCGCTCAGACTTCTACGAGCAGTACTTC.